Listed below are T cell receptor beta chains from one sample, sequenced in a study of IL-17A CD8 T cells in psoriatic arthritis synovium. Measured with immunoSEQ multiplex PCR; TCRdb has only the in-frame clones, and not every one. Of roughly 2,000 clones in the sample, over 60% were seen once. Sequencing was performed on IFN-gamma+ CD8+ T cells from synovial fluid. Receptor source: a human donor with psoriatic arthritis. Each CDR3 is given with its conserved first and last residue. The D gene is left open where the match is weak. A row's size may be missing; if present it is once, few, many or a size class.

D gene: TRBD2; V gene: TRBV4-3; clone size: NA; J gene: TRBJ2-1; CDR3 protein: CASSQDLTSGWTNEQFF; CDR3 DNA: TGCGCCAGCAGCCAAGATCTGACTAGCGGGTGGACTAATGAGCAGTTCTTC
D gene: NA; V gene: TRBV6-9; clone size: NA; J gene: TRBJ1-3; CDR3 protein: CASSGLSSGNTIYF; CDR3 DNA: TGTGCCAGCAGCGGTCTGAGCTCTGGAAACACCATATATTTT
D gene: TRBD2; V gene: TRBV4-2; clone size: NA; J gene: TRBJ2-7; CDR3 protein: CASSLSTSATYEQYF; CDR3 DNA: TGTGCCAGCAGCCTGTCGACTAGCGCGACCTACGAGCAGTACTTC
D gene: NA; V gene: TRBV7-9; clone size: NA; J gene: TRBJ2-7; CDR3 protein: CASSSGSLYEQYF; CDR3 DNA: TGTGCCAGCAGCTCAGGGTCCCTCTACGAGCAGTACTTC
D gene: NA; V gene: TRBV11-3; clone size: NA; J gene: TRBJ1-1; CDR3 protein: CASSLRRNTEAFF; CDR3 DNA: TGTGCCAGCAGCTTAAGGAGGAACACTGAAGCTTTCTTT
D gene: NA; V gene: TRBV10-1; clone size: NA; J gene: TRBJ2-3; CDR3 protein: CASSESRSTDTQYF; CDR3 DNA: TGCGCCAGCAGTGAGAGCAGGAGCACAGATACGCAGTATTTT
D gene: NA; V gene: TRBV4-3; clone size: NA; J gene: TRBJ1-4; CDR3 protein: CASSQGFMGKLFF; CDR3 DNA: TGCGCCAGCAGCCAAGGTTTCATGGGGAAACTGTTTTTT
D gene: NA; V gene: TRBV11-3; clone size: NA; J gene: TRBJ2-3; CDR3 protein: CASSPGLVGNGLTDTQYF; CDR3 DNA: TGTGCCAGCAGCCCCGGCCTTGTGGGTAATGGCCTCACAGATACGCAGTATTTT
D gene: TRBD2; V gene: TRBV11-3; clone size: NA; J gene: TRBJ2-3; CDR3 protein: CASSSIAGGTDPSTDTQYF; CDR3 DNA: TGTGCCAGCAGCTCCATAGCGGGAGGGACGGATCCTAGCACAGATACGCAGTATTTT
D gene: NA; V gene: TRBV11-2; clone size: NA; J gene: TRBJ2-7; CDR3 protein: CASSPPGAAYEQYF; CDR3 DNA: TGTGCCAGCAGCCCCCCGGGAGCGGCCTACGAGCAGTACTTC
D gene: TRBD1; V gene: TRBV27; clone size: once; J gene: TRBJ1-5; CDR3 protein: CASSLGTGANQPQHF; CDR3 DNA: TGTGCCAGCAGTTTGGGGACAGGGGCTAATCAGCCCCAGCATTTT
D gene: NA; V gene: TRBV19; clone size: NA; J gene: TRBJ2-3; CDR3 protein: CATTPSFPDTQYF; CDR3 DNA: TGTGCCACCACCCCTAGTTTCCCAGATACGCAGTATTTT
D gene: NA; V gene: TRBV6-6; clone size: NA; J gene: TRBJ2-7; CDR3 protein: CASTEMGEAGEQYF; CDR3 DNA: TGTGCCAGCACCGAAATGGGTGAAGCTGGGGAGCAGTACTTC
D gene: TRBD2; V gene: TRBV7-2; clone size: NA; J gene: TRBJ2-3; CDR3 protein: CASSLLAGGSTDTQYF; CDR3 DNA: TGTGCCAGCAGCTTACTAGCGGGAGGAAGCACAGATACGCAGTATTTT
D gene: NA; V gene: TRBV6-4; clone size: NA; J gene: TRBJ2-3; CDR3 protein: CASSPVPGTDTQYF; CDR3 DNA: TGTGCCAGCAGCCCAGTGCCCGGCACAGATACGCAGTATTTT
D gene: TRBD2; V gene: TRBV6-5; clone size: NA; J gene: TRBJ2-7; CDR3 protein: CASSYETSGPYEQYF; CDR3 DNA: TGTGCCAGCAGTTACGAGACTAGCGGACCCTACGAGCAGTACTTC
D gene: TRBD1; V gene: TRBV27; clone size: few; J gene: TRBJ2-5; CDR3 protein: CASSPGQGETQYF; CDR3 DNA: TGTGCCAGCAGCCCTGGACAGGGAGAGACCCAGTACTTC
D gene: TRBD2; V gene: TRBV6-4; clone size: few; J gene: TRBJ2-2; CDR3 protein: CASGLAGDTGELFF; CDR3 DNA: TGTGCCAGCGGACTAGCGGGAGACACCGGGGAGCTGTTTTTT
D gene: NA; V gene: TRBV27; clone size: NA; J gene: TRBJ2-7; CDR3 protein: CASSLLPPTRGSSYEQYF; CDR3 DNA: TGTGCCAGCAGTTTATTACCCCCGACACGGGGGAGCTCCTACGAGCAGTACTTC
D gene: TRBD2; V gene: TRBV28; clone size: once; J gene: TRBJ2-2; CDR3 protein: CASSPGTSGRRTGELFF; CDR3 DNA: TGTGCCAGCAGTCCGGGGACTAGCGGGAGAAGGACCGGGGAGCTGTTTTTT
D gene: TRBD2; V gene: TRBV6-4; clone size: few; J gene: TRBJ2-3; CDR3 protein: CASSEGGSEADTQYF; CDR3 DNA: TGTGCCAGCAGTGAGGGCGGGAGTGAAGCAGATACGCAGTATTTT
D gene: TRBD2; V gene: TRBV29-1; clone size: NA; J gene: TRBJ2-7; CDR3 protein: CSVAAGGPYEQYF; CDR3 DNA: TGCAGCGTTGCTGCGGGAGGGCCCTACGAGCAGTACTTC
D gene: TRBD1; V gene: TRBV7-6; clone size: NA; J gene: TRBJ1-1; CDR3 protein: CASSPYRGPTEAFF; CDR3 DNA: TGTGCCAGCAGCCCATACAGGGGGCCTACTGAAGCTTTCTTT
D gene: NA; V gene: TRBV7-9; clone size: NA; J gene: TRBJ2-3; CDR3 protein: CASSFLVVMGRGYTDTQYF; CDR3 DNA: TGTGCCAGCAGCTTTCTTGTTGTAATGGGGCGGGGCTACACAGATACGCAGTATTTT
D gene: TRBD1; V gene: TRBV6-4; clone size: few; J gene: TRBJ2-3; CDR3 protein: CASSDSGQGADTQYF; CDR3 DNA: TGTGCCAGCAGTGACTCGGGACAGGGGGCAGATACGCAGTATTTT
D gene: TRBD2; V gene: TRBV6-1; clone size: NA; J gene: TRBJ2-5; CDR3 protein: CASSSTSGTQETQYF; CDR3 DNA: TGTGCCAGCTCCTCGACTAGCGGGACCCAAGAGACCCAGTACTTC
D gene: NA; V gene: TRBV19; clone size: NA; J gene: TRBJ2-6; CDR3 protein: CASSVIESGANVLTF; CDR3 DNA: TGTGCCAGTAGTGTTATAGAGTCTGGGGCCAACGTCCTGACTTTC
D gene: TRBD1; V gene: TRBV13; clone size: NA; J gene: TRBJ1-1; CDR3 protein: CASRDPGQGAATEAFF; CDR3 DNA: TGTGCCAGCAGAGACCCGGGACAGGGGGCTGCCACTGAAGCTTTCTTT
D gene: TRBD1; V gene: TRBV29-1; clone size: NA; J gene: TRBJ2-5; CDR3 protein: CSVEGDRDRARGETQYF; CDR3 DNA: TGCAGCGTTGAAGGGGACAGGGACCGAGCGCGCGGGGAGACCCAGTACTTC
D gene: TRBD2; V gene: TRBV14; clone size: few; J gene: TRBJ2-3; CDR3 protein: CASSQGYSGSTDTQYF; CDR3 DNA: TGTGCCAGCAGCCAAGGCTATAGCGGGAGCACAGATACGCAGTATTTT
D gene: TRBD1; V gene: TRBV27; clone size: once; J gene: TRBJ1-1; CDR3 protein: CASSTQQGARTEAFF; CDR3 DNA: TGTGCCAGCAGTACTCAACAGGGGGCGAGGACTGAAGCTTTCTTT
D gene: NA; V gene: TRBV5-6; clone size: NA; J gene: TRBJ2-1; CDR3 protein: CASSLELIGVNEQFF; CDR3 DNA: TGTGCCAGCAGCTTGGAACTAATTGGGGTCAATGAGCAGTTCTTC
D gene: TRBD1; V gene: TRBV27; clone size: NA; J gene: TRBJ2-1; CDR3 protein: CASSLDRGVYNEQFF; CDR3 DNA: TGTGCCAGCAGTCTGGACAGGGGGGTCTACAATGAGCAGTTCTTC
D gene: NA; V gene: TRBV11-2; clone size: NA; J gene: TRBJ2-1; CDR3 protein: CASSFPGSAYNEQFF; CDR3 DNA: TGTGCCAGCAGCTTCCCCGGGAGCGCGTACAATGAGCAGTTCTTC
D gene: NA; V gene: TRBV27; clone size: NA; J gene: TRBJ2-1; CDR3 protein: CASSWNALQFF; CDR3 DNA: TGTGCCAGCAGTTGGAATGCTCTACAGTTCTTC
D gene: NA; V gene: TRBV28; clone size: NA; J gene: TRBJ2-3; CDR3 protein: CASNVLSGTDTQYF; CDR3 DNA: TGTGCCAGCAACGTCCTCTCGGGCACAGATACGCAGTATTTT
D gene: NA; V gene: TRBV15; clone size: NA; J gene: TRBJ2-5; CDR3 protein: CATSRTEVLMYQETQYF; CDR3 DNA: TGTGCCACCAGCAGGACCGAAGTATTGATGTACCAAGAGACCCAGTACTTC
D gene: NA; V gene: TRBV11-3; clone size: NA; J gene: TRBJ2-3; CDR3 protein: CASSLGGQEADTQYF; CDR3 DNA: TGTGCCAGCAGCTTAGGAGGGCAGGAGGCAGATACGCAGTATTTT
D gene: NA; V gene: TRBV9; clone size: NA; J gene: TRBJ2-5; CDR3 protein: CASSGGSVEETQYF; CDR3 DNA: TGTGCCAGCAGCGGGGGAAGCGTAGAAGAGACCCAGTACTTC
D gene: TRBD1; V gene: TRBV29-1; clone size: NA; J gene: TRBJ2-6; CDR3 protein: CSVGQGDGANVLTF; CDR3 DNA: TGCAGCGTGGGACAGGGAGATGGGGCCAACGTCCTGACTTTC
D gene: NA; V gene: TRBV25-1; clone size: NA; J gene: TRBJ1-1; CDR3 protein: CASSERADKAFF; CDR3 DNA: TGTGCCAGCAGTGAACGGGCAGATAAAGCTTTCTTT
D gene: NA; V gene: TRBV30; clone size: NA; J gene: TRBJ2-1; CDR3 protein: CACNEQFF; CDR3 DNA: TGTGCCTGCAATGAGCAGTTCTTC
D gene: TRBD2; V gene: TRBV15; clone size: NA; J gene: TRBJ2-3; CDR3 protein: CATSREAGGGTDTQYF; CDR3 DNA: TGTGCCACCAGCAGAGAAGCGGGAGGGGGCACAGATACGCAGTATTTT
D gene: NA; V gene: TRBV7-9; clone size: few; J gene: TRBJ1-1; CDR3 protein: CASSPGSGTTEAFF; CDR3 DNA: TGTGCCAGCAGCCCCGGCTCGGGGACCACTGAAGCTTTCTTT
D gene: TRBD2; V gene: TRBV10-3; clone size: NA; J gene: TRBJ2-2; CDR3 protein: CAISESTSRNTGELFF; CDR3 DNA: TGTGCCATCAGTGAGTCGACTAGCAGAAACACCGGGGAGCTGTTTTTT
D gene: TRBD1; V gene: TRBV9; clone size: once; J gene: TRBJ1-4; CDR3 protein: CASSPRTGPNEKLFF; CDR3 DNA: TGTGCCAGCAGCCCACGGACAGGGCCGAATGAAAAACTGTTTTTT
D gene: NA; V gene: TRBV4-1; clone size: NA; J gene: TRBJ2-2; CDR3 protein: CASSQGSHGAGGTGELFF; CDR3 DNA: TGCGCCAGCAGCCAAGGAAGTCACGGGGCGGGCGGTACCGGGGAGCTGTTTTTT
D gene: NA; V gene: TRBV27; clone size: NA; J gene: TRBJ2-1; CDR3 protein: CASSPMSRVGSLNEQFF; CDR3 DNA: TGTGCCAGCAGCCCGATGTCGAGGGTGGGAAGCCTCAATGAGCAGTTCTTC
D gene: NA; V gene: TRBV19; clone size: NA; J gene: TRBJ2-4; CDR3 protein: CASSRWLAKNIQYF; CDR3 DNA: TGTGCCAGTAGTCGGTGGCTAGCCAAAAACATTCAGTACTTC
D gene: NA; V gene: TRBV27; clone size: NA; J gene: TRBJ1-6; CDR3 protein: CASGGDFVSSYNSPLHF; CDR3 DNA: TGTGCCAGCGGGGGGGACTTCGTTAGCTCCTATAATTCACCCCTCCACTTT
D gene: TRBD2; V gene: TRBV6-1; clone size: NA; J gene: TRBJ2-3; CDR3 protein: CASWVGRTDTQYF; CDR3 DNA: TGTGCCAGCTGGGTCGGGAGGACAGATACGCAGTATTTT
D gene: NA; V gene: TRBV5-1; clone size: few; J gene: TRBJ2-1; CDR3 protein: CASSLSGTLAYNEQFF; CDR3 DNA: TGCGCCAGCAGCTTGTCGGGGACTCTTGCGTACAATGAGCAGTTCTTC
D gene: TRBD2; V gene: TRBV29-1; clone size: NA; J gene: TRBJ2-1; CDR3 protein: CSAGLAGLSYNEQFF; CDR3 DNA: TGCAGCGCCGGACTAGCGGGGCTCTCCTACAATGAGCAGTTCTTC
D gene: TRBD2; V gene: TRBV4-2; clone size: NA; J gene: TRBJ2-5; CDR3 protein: CASSPGLAGGVQETQYF; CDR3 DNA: TGTGCCAGCAGCCCGGGACTAGCGGGAGGGGTCCAAGAGACCCAGTACTTC
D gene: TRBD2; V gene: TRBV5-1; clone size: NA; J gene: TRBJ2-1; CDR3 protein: CASSRPLEREGLHEQFF; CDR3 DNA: TGCGCCAGCAGCCGTCCACTAGAGCGGGAGGGTCTCCATGAGCAGTTCTTC
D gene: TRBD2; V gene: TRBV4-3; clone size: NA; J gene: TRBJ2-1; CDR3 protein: CASSQGLAGGSYNEQFF; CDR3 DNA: TGCGCCAGCAGCCAAGGACTAGCGGGAGGGTCCTACAATGAGCAGTTCTTC